The 14 T cell receptor beta chains reported below all come from one sample, sequenced in a study of T cell repertoires in cytomegalovirus infection (dated by TCRdb to between 2018 and 2021). The sample's treatment or condition label, decoded: in vitro stimulation with specific CMV peptide epitopes to enrich CMV-specific T cells. TCRdb shows the sequencer as Illumina HiSeq 1500. The raw public data were reprocessed by TCRdb itself: fastp quality trimming at Q25, MiXCR clonotype calling, in-frame beta chains only. Identical CDR3 proteins give one entry, which carries the most common genes and DNA. Here the sample has some 940,000 distinct CDR3 sequences; around 30% occur a single time. The ten largest account for over 13% of the sample. No antigens are known for them. Specimen: cultured CD8+ T cells from PBMCs, collected from culture after CMV antigen stimulation. These receptors were collected from a human donor in good health (CMV status not recorded). Some clones in this sample may be carry-over from other donors' samples.

This clonotype has only a few counts. Here the CDR3 reads CASSQDGTLGNTIYF. Here the CDR3 DNA reads TGTGCCAGCAGCCAGGATGGGACACTAGGAAACACCATATATTTT. The chain carries TRBV7-6 and TRBJ1-3; tentatively, D is TRBD1 (6 bases). The CDR3 is 15 residues long. Germline V CDR1 and CDR2: SGHVS, FNYEAQ. V gave up 5 bases and J gave up 4 bases, with 15 bases separating them.

This clonotype was counted between two and nine times. The chain is built from TRBV28 and TRBJ2-2; D is perhaps TRBD1 (6 bases). V dropped 5 bases and J dropped 3 bases, with 16 bases sitting between them. CDR1 is MDHEN, CDR2 SYDVKM, per germline. The CDR3 contains 16 residues. The CDR3 protein is CASSPLGGKDTGELFF. For the CDR3, the DNA is TGTGCCAGCAGTCCCCTAGGGGGTAAGGACACCGGGGAGCTGTTTTTT.

This clonotype appeared a few times. The chain joins TRBV6-5 to TRBJ2-1; the D is unclear. The CDR3 is 13 amino acids. Germline-derived CDR1 and CDR2 are MNHEY and SVGAGI. V gave up 2 bases and J gave up 8 bases, with 10 bases separating them. CDR3 bases: TGTGCCAGCAGTTACGCGGAGTTGCATGAGCAGTTCTTC. Amino acids: CASSYAELHEQFF.

The rearrangement uses TRBV19 and TRBJ1-2, with 8 bases fitting TRBD1. The CDR3 length is 18 residues. Unmatched junction bases numbered 24, after V lost 7 bases and J lost 8 bases. The germline CDR1 and CDR2 sequences are LNHDA and SQIVND (reference sequence). CDR3 loop: CASTIVHAPGQEVEGYTF. The CDR3 DNA reads TGTGCCAGTACCATAGTGCATGCCCCGGGACAGGAAGTTGAGGGCTACACCTTC.

This clonotype has just a few counts. CDR3 region: CASSFPGQGANYGYTF. The CDR3 coding sequence is TGTGCCAGCAGCTTTCCGGGACAGGGAGCGAATTATGGCTACACCTTC. The V gene is TRBV5-4, the J gene TRBJ1-2, with 9 positions matching TRBD1. Germline trimming cut 2 bases from V and 5 bases from J; bases unmatched to any gene: 10. The CDR3 length is 16 residues. From germline, CDR1 is SGHNT and CDR2 YYREEE (reference sequence). The full variable domain, rest sourced from reference TRBV5-4 and TRBJ1-2, is ETGVTQSPTHLIKTRGQQVTLRCSSQSGHNTVSWYQQALGQGPQFIFQYYREEENGRGNFPPRFSGLQFPNYSSELNVNALELDDSALYLCASSFPGQGANYGYTFGSGTRLTVV.

The CDR3 DNA reads TGTGCCAGCAATAACATACGTCTCGGGTCTGGAAACACCATATATTTT. Translated, it gives CASNNIRLGSGNTIYF. V gene TRBV12-3 or TRBV12-4 combines with J gene TRBJ1-3; D is uncertain. V lost 7 bases and J 1 base, leaving 17 bases between the germline ends. The length of the CDR3 is 16 residues.

Only a few counts were recorded for this clonotype. The genes are TRBV6-5 and TRBJ2-1; D remains unclear. From germline, CDR1 is MNHEY and CDR2 SVGAGI. There are 14 residues in the CDR3. V lost 5 bases, J lost 6 bases, and 14 bases lay in between. The CDR3 nucleotides read TGTGCCAGCAGTCTCGCCTATAAGGGCAATGAGCAGTTCTTC. Residues: CASSLAYKGNEQFF.

This clonotype was picked up one time. A read error may be the cause here, since a much bigger clone is one base away. This chain connects TRBV27 to TRBJ2-3; D is uncertain. CDR1 is MNHEY, CDR2 SMNVEV, per germline (reference sequence). The CDR3 totals 11 residues. Here the CDR3 reads CANSFSDTQYF. In nucleotides, the CDR3 is TGTGCCAACAGTTTTTCCGATACGCAGTATTTT.

This clonotype has just a few counts. The chain recombines TRBV12-3 or TRBV12-4 with TRBJ2-1; D assignment may be TRBD1 or TRBD2 (5 bases each). This CDR3 region has 16 residues. V was trimmed by 3 bases and J by 0 bases, leaving 12 bases between them. DNA of the CDR3: TGTGCCAGCAGTTTCTTAGAGGGGAGCTCCTACAATGAGCAGTTCTTC. This translates into CASSFLEGSSYNEQFF.

Points on this clonotype: One end of the junction varies from germline; a read error may be responsible. This chain joins TRBV19 and TRBJ1-2; possibly TRBD1 for D (6 bases). The germline V gene has CDR1 LNHDA and CDR2 SQIVND (reference sequence). This CDR3 has 13 residues. In DNA form, the CDR3 reads TGTGTCAGTAGCATGGGGACATCCTATGGCTACACCTTC. As protein: CVSSMGTSYGYTF.

Turning to this clonotype: A much bigger clone sits one base away, suggesting this may be a read error. The missing conserved phenylalanine or tryptophan at the end of this CDR3 makes a read error likely. This rearrangement joins TRBV7-9 to TRBJ2-5; TRBD1 matches at 7 bases. The CDR3 sequence is 15 residues long. Germline loops: CDR1 SEHNR, CDR2 FQNEAQ (reference sequence). Trimming cost V 5 bases and J 4 bases; bases outside gene matches: 10. The CDR3 DNA reads TGTGCCAGCAGCCCCCCCGCACAGGGGCGAGAGACCCAGTACTAC. Protein sequence: CASSPPAQGRETQYY.

There are a few counts of this clonotype. The chain links TRBV5-4 to TRBJ1-2, with 7 bases that match TRBD1. The CDR3 length is 16 residues. CDR1 is SGHNT and CDR2 is YYREEE in the germline V gene (reference sequence). V trimming: 4 bases; J trimming: 1 base; junction bases outside the gene matches: 10. CDR3 sequence reads: CASSPPTGWDNYGYTF. The CDR3 nucleotides are TGTGCCAGCAGCCCCCCGACAGGGTGGGATAACTATGGCTACACCTTC.

The rearrangement uses TRBV11-3 and TRBJ1-1, with 8 bases that match TRBD1. CDR3 size: 12 residues. CDR1 and CDR2 from the germline V gene are SGHNT and YENEEA. V shed 5 bases, J shed 10 bases, and the junction held 6 bases outside the gene matches. CDR3 in amino acids: CASSLTGGVAFF. The CDR3 nucleotides read TGTGCCAGCAGCCTCACAGGGGGAGTAGCTTTCTTT.

The chain has TRBV10-2 and TRBJ2-7; D is perhaps TRBD1 (6 bases). Trimming stripped 7 bases from V and 1 base from J, with 14 bases between. This CDR3 region has 14 residues. CDR1 WSHSY and CDR2 SAAADI come from the germline V gene. CDR3 DNA sequence: TGCGCCAGCACTCATGGCCAGGGGTCCTACGAGCAGTACTTC. This translates into CASTHGQGSYEQYF.